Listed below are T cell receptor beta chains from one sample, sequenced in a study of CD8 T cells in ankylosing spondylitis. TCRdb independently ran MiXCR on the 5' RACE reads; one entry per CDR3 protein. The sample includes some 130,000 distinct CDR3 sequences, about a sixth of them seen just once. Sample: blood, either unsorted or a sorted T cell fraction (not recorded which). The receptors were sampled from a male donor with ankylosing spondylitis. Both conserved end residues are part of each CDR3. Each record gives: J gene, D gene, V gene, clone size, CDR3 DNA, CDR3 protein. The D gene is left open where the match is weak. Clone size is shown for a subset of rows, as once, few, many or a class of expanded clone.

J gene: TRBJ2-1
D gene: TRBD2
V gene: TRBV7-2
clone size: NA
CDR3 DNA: TGTGCCAGCAGTCCGGGACTAGCGGCATACAATGAGCAGTTCTTC
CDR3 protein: CASSPGLAAYNEQFF

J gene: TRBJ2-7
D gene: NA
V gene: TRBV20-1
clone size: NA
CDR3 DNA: TGCAGTGCCCTCCTCCAGGGACTCTCCTACGAGCAGTACTTC
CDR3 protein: CSALLQGLSYEQYF

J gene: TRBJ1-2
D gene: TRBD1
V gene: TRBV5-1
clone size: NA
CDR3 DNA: TGCGCCAGCAGCCCACAGGGGGAGCTTGGCTACACCTTC
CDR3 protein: CASSPQGELGYTF

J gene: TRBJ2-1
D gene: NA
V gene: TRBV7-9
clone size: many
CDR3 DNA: TGTGCCAGCATCTCGCGGGGTCCACGCTCCTACAATGAGCAGTTCTTC
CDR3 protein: CASISRGPRSYNEQFF

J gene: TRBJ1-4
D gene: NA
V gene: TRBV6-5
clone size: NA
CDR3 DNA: TGTGCCAGCAGTTTCTGGACCGTGGGGGAAAAACTGTTTTTT
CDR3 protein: CASSFWTVGEKLFF

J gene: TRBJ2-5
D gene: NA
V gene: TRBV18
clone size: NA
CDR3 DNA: TGTGCCAGCTCACCACCATCGCAAGAGACCCAGTACTTC
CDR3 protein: CASSPPSQETQYF

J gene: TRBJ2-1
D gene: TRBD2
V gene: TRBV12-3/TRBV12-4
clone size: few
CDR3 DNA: TGTGCCAGCAGCCCAACGGGGACTAGGCGTCTTGAGCAGTTCTTC
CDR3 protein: CASSPTGTRRLEQFF

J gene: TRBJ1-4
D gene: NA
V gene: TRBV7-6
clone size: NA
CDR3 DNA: TGTGCCAGCAGCCTCCCCATGGCCCCAACTAATGAAAAACTGTTTTTT
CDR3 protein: CASSLPMAPTNEKLFF

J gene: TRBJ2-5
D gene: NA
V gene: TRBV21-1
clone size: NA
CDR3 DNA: TGTGCCAGCAGCAAACGGCGACGCAGAATCGGGCAACAAGAGACCCAGTACTTC
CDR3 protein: CASSKRRRRIGQQETQYF

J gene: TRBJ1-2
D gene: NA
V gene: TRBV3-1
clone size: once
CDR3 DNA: TGTGCCAGCAGCCAAGATCAAGCGGGGTTCAATGGCTACACCTTC
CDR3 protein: CASSQDQAGFNGYTF

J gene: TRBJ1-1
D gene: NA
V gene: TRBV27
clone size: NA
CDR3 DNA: TGTGCCAGCAGTGACCTCGGGGGGCGGGTGAACACTGAAGCTTTCTTT
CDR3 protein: CASSDLGGRVNTEAFF

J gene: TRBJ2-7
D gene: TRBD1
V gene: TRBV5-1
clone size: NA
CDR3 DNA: TGCGCCAGCGGCGGGACAGGGGGGGCCCGCGAGCAGTACTTC
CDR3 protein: CASGGTGGAREQYF

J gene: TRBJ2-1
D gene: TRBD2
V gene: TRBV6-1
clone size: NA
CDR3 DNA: TGTGCCAGCAGCATGACGGGAGGTGGGAATGAGCAGTTCTTC
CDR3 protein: CASSMTGGGNEQFF

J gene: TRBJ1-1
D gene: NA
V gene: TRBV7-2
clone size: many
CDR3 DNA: TGTGCCAGCAGCTTCTCTGGGGTTCTTGAAGCTTTCTTT
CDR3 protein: CASSFSGVLEAFF

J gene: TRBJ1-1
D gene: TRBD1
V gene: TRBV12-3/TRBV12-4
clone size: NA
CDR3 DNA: TGTGCCAGCAGTCGACAGGGACCGAACACTGAAGCTTTCTTT
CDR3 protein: CASSRQGPNTEAFF

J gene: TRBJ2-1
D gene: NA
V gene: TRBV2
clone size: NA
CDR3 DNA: TGTGCCAGCAAGGAGGGTAGAATCGATGAGCAGTTCTTC
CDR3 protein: CASKEGRIDEQFF

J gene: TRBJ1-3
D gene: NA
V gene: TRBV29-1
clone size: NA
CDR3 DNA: TGCAGCGTTGTGGAGACAGGCGGCTCTGGAAACACCATATATTTT
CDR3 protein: CSVVETGGSGNTIYF

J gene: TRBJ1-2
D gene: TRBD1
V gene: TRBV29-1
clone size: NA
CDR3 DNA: TGCAGCGTCAGGGGGTTGGATGGCTACACCTTC
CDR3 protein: CSVRGLDGYTF

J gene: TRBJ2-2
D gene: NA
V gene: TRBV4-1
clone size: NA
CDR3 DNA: TGCGCCAGCAGCCAAGGACTATCAGTCACCGGGGAGCTGTTTTTT
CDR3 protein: CASSQGLSVTGELFF

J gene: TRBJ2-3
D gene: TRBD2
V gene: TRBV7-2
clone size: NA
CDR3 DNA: TGTGCCAGCAGCTTAAGCCTAGCGGGAGTTTGGGATACGCAGTATTTT
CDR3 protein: CASSLSLAGVWDTQYF

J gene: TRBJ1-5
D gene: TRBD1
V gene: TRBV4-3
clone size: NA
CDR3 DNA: TGCGCCAGCAGCCAAGATTTAAGGGGGCACGTGCCCCAGCATTTT
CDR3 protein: CASSQDLRGHVPQHF

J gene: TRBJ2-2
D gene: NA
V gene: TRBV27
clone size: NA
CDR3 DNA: TGTGCCAGCAGTTTCGGCCAGGGAAACACCGGGGAGCTGTTTTTT
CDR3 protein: CASSFGQGNTGELFF

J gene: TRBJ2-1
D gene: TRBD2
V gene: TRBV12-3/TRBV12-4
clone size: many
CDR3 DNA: TGTGCCAGCAGTGCAGGGGGGCTTGCGGGAGGGGTCAATGAGCAGTTCTTC
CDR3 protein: CASSAGGLAGGVNEQFF

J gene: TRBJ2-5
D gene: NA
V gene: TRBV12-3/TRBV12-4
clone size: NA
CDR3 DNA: TGTGCCAGCAGCCCCGGACTCAGGGTGGAGACCCAGTACTTC
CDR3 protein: CASSPGLRVETQYF

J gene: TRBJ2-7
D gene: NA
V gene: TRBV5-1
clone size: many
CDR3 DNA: TGCGCCAGCAGCCCTGCACGGGAGCGCTCTTACGAGCAGTACTTC
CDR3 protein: CASSPARERSYEQYF

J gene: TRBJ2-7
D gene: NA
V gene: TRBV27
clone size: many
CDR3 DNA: TGTGCCAGCAGTCCAACGGGAAGGGTTTCCTACGAGCAGTACTTC
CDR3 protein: CASSPTGRVSYEQYF

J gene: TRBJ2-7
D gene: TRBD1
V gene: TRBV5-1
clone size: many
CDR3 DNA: TGCGCCAGCAGCTATGGGACAGCCTACGAGCAGTACTTC
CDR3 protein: CASSYGTAYEQYF

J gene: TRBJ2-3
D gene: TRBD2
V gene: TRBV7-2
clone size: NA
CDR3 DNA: TGTGCCAGCAGCTCCCCCGGGACTAGCGGGGGGGATACGCAGTATTTT
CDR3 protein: CASSSPGTSGGDTQYF

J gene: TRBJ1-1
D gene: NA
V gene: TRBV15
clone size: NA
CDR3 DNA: TGTGCCACCAGCAGACCCGCTGGAACGGCTGAAGCTTTCTTT
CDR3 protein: CATSRPAGTAEAFF

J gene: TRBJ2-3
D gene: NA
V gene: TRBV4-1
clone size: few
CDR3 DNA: TGCGCCAGCAGCCAAGATTTTCCAGGATGGGATACGCAGTATTTT
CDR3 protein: CASSQDFPGWDTQYF

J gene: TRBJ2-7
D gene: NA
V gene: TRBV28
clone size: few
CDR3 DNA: TGTGCCAGCAGTTGGCAGAGCTCCTACGAGCAGTACTTC
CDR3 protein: CASSWQSSYEQYF

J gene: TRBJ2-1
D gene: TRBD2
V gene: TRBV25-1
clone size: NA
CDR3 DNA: TGTGCCAGCAGCACTCCGGGACTAGCAAATGAGCAGTTCTTC
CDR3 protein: CASSTPGLANEQFF

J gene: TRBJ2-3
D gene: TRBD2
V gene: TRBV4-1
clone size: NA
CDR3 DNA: TGCGCCAGCAGCCAAGTCGCTAGCGGGAGTACAGATACGCAGTATTTT
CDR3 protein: CASSQVASGSTDTQYF

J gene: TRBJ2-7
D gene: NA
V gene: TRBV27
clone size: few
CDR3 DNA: TGTGCCAGCGGGGGTGGGGGGCTCTGGGAGCAGTACTTC
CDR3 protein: CASGGGGLWEQYF

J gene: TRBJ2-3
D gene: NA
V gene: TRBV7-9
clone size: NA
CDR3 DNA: TGTGCCAGCAGCCAAACCGGACTCGGGGGGCAGTATTTT
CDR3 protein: CASSQTGLGGQYF

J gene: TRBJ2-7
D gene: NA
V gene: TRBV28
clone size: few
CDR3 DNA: TGTGCCAGCAGTCCAGGCAGGGGACCCTACGAGCAGTACTTC
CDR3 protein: CASSPGRGPYEQYF

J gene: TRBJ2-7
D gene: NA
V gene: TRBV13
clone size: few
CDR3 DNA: TGTGCCAGCAGCCTGCAGGTGAACACCTACGAGCAGTACTTC
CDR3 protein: CASSLQVNTYEQYF

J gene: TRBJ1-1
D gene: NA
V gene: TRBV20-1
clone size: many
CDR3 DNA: TGCAGTGCTAGAGATCTCTTGGACAAAAACAAGAACACTGAAGCTTTCTTT
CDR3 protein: CSARDLLDKNKNTEAFF

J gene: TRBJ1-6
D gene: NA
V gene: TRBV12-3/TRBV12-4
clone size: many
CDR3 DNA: TGTGCCAGCAGTTTAGCTGGTAATTCACCCCTCCACTTT
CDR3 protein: CASSLAGNSPLHF

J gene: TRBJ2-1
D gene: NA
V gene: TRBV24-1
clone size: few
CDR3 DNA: TGTGCCACCAGTGATTTGAAGGGGTTCCCACCGGATGAGCAGTTCTTC
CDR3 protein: CATSDLKGFPPDEQFF

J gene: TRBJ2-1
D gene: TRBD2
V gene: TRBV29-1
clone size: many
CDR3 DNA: TGCAGCGTTGAAGTGGCCCCGAGACTAGCGGGAGGCTACAATGAGCAGTTCTTC
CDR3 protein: CSVEVAPRLAGGYNEQFF